This TCR beta chain was identified in a study of CD8 T cells in Susac syndrome. The CDR3 has 16 amino acids. Germline values: CDR1 KGHSH, CDR2 LQKENI. The junction had 7 bases not matched to a gene; V was cut back by 4 bases and J by 4 bases. Random hexamers were used to reverse transcribe an amount of roughly 0.5 to 1 ug RNA. Across 54 Vbeta and 13 Jbeta, TCR beta CDR3 was amplified with immunoSEQ multiplex PCR. TCRdb independently ran MiXCR on the immunoSEQ multiplex PCR reads; one entry per CDR3 protein. Of around 230,000 distinct CDR3 sequences in the sample, nearly 97% are singletons; the top ten hold 0.075% to 0.095%. From blood CD8+ and CD4+ T cells, the TCR beta chain was sequenced. The multiple sclerosis control group consisted of treatment-naive patients whose relapsing-remitting disease, which was either stable or active, fulfilled revised McDonald criteria. TEMRA cells underwent FACS enrichment and CD8+ and CD4+ T cells underwent negative isolation.

The chain links TRBV18 to TRBJ1-2, with 12 bases aligning to TRBD1. Source material: CD4+ T cells from PBMCs. This clonotype was sampled from a human donor with multiple sclerosis. CDR3 DNA sequence: TGTGCCAGCTCACGACCCGGGACAGGGGGCGGCTATGGCTACACCTTC. This gives the protein CASSRPGTGGGYGYTF.